This entry features one T cell receptor beta chain sequence. These data belong to a study of blood T cell repertoires in COVID-19. Assay: immunoSEQ multiplex PCR; the TCRdb copy retains only in-frame clones and omits some. The table records under 300,000 clones, about nine tenths of them present only once. Sequencing was carried out using peripheral blood. The receptor was derived from a man over 45 with acute or convalescent COVID-19.

The CDR3 sequence: CASSQVEGGGYGYTF. The CDR3 region has the DNA TGTGCCAGCAGCCAAGTGGAGGGAGGCGGTTATGGCTACACCTTC. The chain combines TRBV7-6 with TRBJ1-2; D ambiguous. Deletions cut 5 bases from V and 5 bases from J, with 18 bases between. Germline CDR1 SGHVS, CDR2 FNYEAQ. This CDR3 is 15 amino acids long. Using reference TRBV7-6 and TRBJ1-2 for the parts outside the CDR3, the full variable domain is GAGVSQSPRYKVTKRGQDVALRCDPISGHVSLYWYRQALGQGPEFLTYFNYEAQQDKSGLPNDRFSAERPEGSISTLTIQRTEQRDSAMYRCASSQVEGGGYGYTFGSGTRLTVV.